Listed below are T cell receptor beta chains from one sample, sequenced in a study of blood T cell repertoires in COVID-19. Assay: immunoSEQ multiplex PCR; the TCRdb copy retains only in-frame clones and omits some. The sample shows 200,000 to 300,000 clones, over 80% of them seen only once. The sequenced sample consisted of peripheral blood. The receptors were sampled from a middle-aged man with acute or convalescent COVID-19. CDR3s include the opening cysteine and the closing phenylalanine or tryptophan. A D gene is named only where the DNA matches it firmly. Only part of the rows carry a size: once, few, many, or a class if the clone is expanded.

v_gene,d_gene,j_gene,len,abundance,CDR3aa,CDR3nt
TRBV19,TRBD1,TRBJ1-3,14,NA,CASRTGTETNTIYF,TGTGCCAGTAGAACCGGGACAGAAACAAACACCATATATTTT
TRBV5-8,TRBD1,TRBJ1-5,14,many,CASSFGTANQPQHF,TGTGCCAGCAGCTTCGGGACAGCAAATCAGCCCCAGCATTTT
TRBV5-8,NA,TRBJ1-2,14,NA,CASSFGREGYGYTF,TGTGCCAGCAGCTTCGGCAGGGAGGGGTATGGCTACACCTTC
TRBV6-5,TRBD2,TRBJ2-7,14,NA,CASSPSGRSYEQYF,TGTGCCAGCAGTCCTAGCGGGCGCTCCTACGAGCAGTACTTC
TRBV29-1,TRBD1,TRBJ1-1,14,NA,CSGTGTGGVTEAFF,TGCAGCGGTACCGGGACAGGGGGCGTTACTGAAGCTTTCTTT
TRBV13,TRBD1,TRBJ1-1,13,once,CAGRQGLNTEAFF,TGTGCCGGCCGACAGGGGCTGAACACTGAAGCTTTCTTT
TRBV4-1,TRBD1,TRBJ2-7,15,NA,CASSQQGAERYEQYF,TGCGCCAGCAGCCAACAGGGGGCCGAAAGGTACGAGCAGTACTTC
TRBV6-5,NA,TRBJ1-2,12,NA,CASTKGDYGYTF,TGTGCCAGCACCAAGGGGGACTATGGCTACACCTTC
TRBV7-2,TRBD1,TRBJ1-5,15,NA,CASSLDRDPGRGRHF,TGTGCCAGCAGCTTAGACCGAGACCCTGGCAGGGGGAGGCATTTT
TRBV5-6,NA,TRBJ1-1,18,NA,CASSFLRQNLRMNTEAFF,TGTGCCAGCAGCTTTTTGAGGCAGAACTTAAGGATGAACACTGAAGCTTTCTTT
TRBV19,TRBD2,TRBJ2-3,17,NA,CASSIKLLAGPLGTQYF,TGTGCCAGTAGTATAAAATTGCTAGCGGGGCCATTGGGTACGCAGTATTTT
TRBV6-1,NA,TRBJ1-2,15,NA,CASSESNRGNYGYTF,TGTGCCAGCAGTGAATCAAACCGAGGTAACTATGGCTACACCTTC
TRBV5-6,TRBD1,TRBJ1-4,15,once,CASSYVGQTNEKLFF,TGTGCCAGCAGCTACGTGGGACAGACGAATGAAAAACTGTTTTTT